This T cell receptor beta chain was captured by sequencing in a study of blood T cell repertoires in COVID-19. For the study at large: Some COVID-19 samples were acute and others convalescent; all came from the United States, Italy and Spain. PBMCs, B-cell-depleted T cells, or T cells were the source of the cDNA or gDNA that made up the material.

Germline V gene sequence: CDR1 LNHNV, CDR2 YYDKDF (reference sequence). After removal of 1 base from V and 7 bases from J, the junction contained 4 bases not matched to a gene. The CDR3 length is 14 residues. In the study's own analysis: Amplification from reference gene primers served as the basis for estimated nucleated cell counts. Clones were read by immunoSEQ multiplex PCR, and TCRdb kept only the in-frame ones, dropping some. V, J and clone size reflect that table, while D and trimming were determined from the DNA. The sample lists roughly 63,000 clones, roughly 74% occurring once. The TCR sequence derives from an elderly woman with acute or convalescent COVID-19. This chain links TRBV15 with TRBJ2-1; 7 nucleotides align to TRBD2. Sequenced: peripheral blood. The CDR3 DNA reads TGTGCCACCAGCAGAGGGGGAGGGAAGAATGAGCAGTTCTTC. Its protein product is CATSRGGGKNEQFF. The full variable domain, in which reference TRBV15 and TRBJ2-1 provide the parts outside the CDR3, is DAMVIQNPRYQVTQFGKPVTLSCSQTLNHNVMYWYQQKSSQAPKLLFHYYDKDFNNEADTPDNFQSRRPNTSFCFLDIRSPGLGDTAMYLCATSRGGGKNEQFFGPGTRLTVL.